This TCR beta chain emerged from a study of blood T cell repertoires in COVID-19. TCRdb's table, derived via immunoSEQ multiplex PCR, lists solely in-frame clones and lacks some. The table lists approximately 120,000 clones, about 86% of them singletons. This clone has only one observation. Germline values: CDR1 SEHNR, CDR2 FQNEAQ (reference sequence). The V segment lost 0 bases and the J segment 1 base; nucleotides outside the gene matches: 9. The CDR3 covers 18 residues. This sequence was found in a woman aged 45-65 years who had recovered from COVID-19. Material for sequencing was peripheral blood. The chain uses TRBV7-9 and TRBJ2-5; 9 bases are a match to TRBD1. The CDR3 sequence: CASSLAPTRDRAQETQYF. The DNA of the CDR3 is TGTGCCAGCAGCTTAGCTCCCACCCGGGACAGGGCCCAAGAGACCCAGTACTTC.